This T cell receptor (beta chain) came from a study of blood T cell repertoires in COVID-19. Study information: The United States, Italy and Spain provided the acute and convalescent COVID-19 samples. From T cells, B-cell-depleted T cells, or PBMCs came the material, which was cDNA or gDNA.

Germline values: CDR1 SGHTA, CDR2 FQGNSA. Losses at the gene ends were 5 bases for V and 4 bases for J; bases not matched to a gene: 8. The CDR3 is 15 residues long. Original methodology: Using reference gene primer amplification, nucleated cell counts were estimated. Using immunoSEQ multiplex PCR, the repertoire was profiled, and TCRdb retains in-frame clones only, with some absent. The V and J calls and clone size are taken from that table; D and trimming were inferred from the DNA. The sample yields some 240,000 clones, about 89% seen once. This sequence joins TRBV7-2 and TRBJ2-1; 7 bases map to TRBD1. Sample: peripheral blood. This sequence was found in a man between 60 and 70 years old who had recovered from COVID-19. The CDR3 here is CASSLPGQKYNEQFF. The CDR3, as DNA: TGTGCCAGCAGCCTCCCGGGACAGAAGTACAATGAGCAGTTCTTC.